These 7 T cell receptor beta chains came from one sample sequenced in a study of vaccination effects on CD4 cells after COVID-19. Their antigens are not known. With the ViraFEST assay, the study expanded antigen-specific CD4+ T cells using viral peptide pools, then sequenced them. Having been cultured for under twelve days, the cells underwent CD4+ T cell isolation. Infection dated between March and December 2020, before the Alpha, Beta and Delta variants reached the United States. Sequencing was performed with immunoSEQ multiplex PCR; in TCRdb, only in-frame clones are kept and a portion is missing. Of about 34,000 clones listed, around 73% are singletons. This specimen was CD4+ T cells from PBMCs cultured with a peptide pool, taken before COVID-19 vaccination. The source is a human donor who had a prior SARS-CoV-2 infection.

The chain recombines TRBV5-8 with TRBJ2-2; no clear D. Germline CDR1 SGHTS, CDR2 YDEGEE. The CDR3 has 15 residues. Trimming left V 0 bases short and J 5 bases short, with 11 bases between. In nucleotides, the CDR3 is TGTGCCAGCAGCTTGGTAATATGGGGAACCGGGGAGCTGTTTTTT. This encodes CASSLVIWGTGELFF.

This clone has just one count. The chain links TRBV6-5 to TRBJ1-6; 7 positions agree with TRBD1. The length of the CDR3 is 14 residues. The germline CDR1 and CDR2 sequences are MNHEY and SVGAGI. V lost 6 bases and J lost 9; bases outside the gene matches: 8. CDR3: CASSPTGVTSPLHF. CDR3 coding DNA: TGTGCCAGCAGCCCCACAGGGGTTACTTCACCCCTCCACTTT.

V usage is TRBV12-3 or TRBV12-4 and J usage is TRBJ1-1; D remains unclear. The CDR3 is 13 amino acids. Trimming removed 2 bases from V and 1 base from J, with 5 bases in between. The CDR3 reads CASSLIGNTEAFF. CDR3 bases: TGTGCCAGCAGTTTAATAGGGAACACTGAAGCTTTCTTT.

J is TRBJ2-6 and V is TRBV24-1; D is unclear. The CDR3 is made up of 16 amino acids. V lost 5 bases to trimming and J lost 0 bases, with 10 bases between them. CDR1 KGHDR and CDR2 SFDVKD come from the germline V gene. The CDR3 protein is CATSAEPFSGANVLTF. The DNA of the CDR3 is TGTGCCACCAGTGCCGAGCCCTTCTCTGGGGCCAACGTCCTGACTTTC.

The chain is built from TRBV11-3 and TRBJ2-4; TRBD1 matches 10 bases. This CDR3 spans 15 amino acids. CDR1 is SGHNT and CDR2 is YENEEA in the germline V gene. The V gene end was trimmed by 1 base and the J gene end by 5 bases; junction bases not matched to a gene: 2. The CDR3 here is CASSLVGTGENIQYF. The CDR3 DNA follows: TGTGCCAGCAGCTTAGTCGGGACAGGGGAAAACATTCAGTACTTC.

This chain uses TRBV3-1 (or the pseudogene TRBV3-2) with TRBJ2-1; 8 bases map to TRBD2. Germline assignment: CDR1 LGHDT and CDR2 YNNKEL (reference sequence). The V gene end was trimmed by 3 bases and the J gene end by 4 bases; junction bases not matched to a gene: 2. The CDR3 runs 14 residues. The CDR3 DNA reads as TGTGCCAGCAGCCAGGCTAGCGGGTACAATGAGCAGTTCTTC. It specifies CASSQASGYNEQFF.

V gene TRBV5-6 combines with J gene TRBJ2-3; TRBD1 is a possible D gene (6 bases). The CDR3 loop spans 18 amino acids. Trimming took off 1 base at V and 0 bases at J, with 18 bases between the two ends. The germline V gene has CDR1 SGHDT and CDR2 YYEEEE. CDR3 amino acids: CASSLSRVRDKSTDTQYF. CDR3 sequence (DNA): TGTGCCAGCAGCTTGTCGCGTGTCCGGGACAAAAGCACAGATACGCAGTATTTT.